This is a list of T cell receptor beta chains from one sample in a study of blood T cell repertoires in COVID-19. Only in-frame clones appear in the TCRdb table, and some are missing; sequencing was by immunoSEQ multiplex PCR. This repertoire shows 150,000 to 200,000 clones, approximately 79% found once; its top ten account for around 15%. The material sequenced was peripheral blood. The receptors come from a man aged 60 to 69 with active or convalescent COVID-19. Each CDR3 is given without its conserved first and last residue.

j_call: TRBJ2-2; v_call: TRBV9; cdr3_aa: ASSDIGQGTGELF
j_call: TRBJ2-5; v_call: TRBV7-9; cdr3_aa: ASSFGTSGVQETQY
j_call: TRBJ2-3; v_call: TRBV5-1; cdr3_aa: ASSSTAVSTDTQY
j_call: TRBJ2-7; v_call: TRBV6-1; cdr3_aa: ASREVSAGESYEQY
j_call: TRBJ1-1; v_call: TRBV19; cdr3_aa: ASNIPDTEAF
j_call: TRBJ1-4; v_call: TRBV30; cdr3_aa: AGQGRDEKLF
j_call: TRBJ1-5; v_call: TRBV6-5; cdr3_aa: ASRGRGQGNQPQH
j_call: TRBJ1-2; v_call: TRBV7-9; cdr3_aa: ASSFFSGTHGYT
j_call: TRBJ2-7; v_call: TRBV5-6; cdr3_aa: ASSLPEQGYEQY
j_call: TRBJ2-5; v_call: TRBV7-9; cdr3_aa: ASSSLGLETQY
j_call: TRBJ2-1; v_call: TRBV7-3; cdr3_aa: ASSSTSDSYNEQF